The sample holds many counts of the clone carrying this T cell receptor beta chain. Antigen: not known. Template switching added a universal primer binding site, and final cDNA carried unique molecular identifiers. Each CDR3 protein gets one entry after TCRdb re-called the 5' RACE reads with MiXCR. The table lists 1.5 million to 2 million distinct CDR3 sequences, around 29% of them singletons. CDR3 length: 12 residues. Trimming removed 7 bases at V and 7 bases at J, with 14 bases between. Germline CDR1 reads MNHEY; CDR2 reads SMNVEV (reference sequence). This specimen comes from a study of identical twins. Overall study results and limits: The conclusions drew on cross-sectional statistical analysis instead of tracking the same donors. Zero-insertion analyses could be partly confounded by invariant MAIT and iNKT cells. Low generation-probability sequences were in excess among twin-shared out-of-frame alpha sequences.

Material for sequencing was cord blood. The receptor was isolated from a newborn girl in good health. The rearrangement joins TRBV27 to TRBJ2-7; a weak D match, TRBD1 (6 bases). The CDR3 bases are TGTGCCAGCAAAAGACCCACAGGGGAGCAGTACTTC. Amino acid sequence: CASKRPTGEQYF.